Listed below are T cell receptor beta chains from one sample, sequenced in a study of memory CD4+ T cells and cytomegalovirus serostatus. The protocol was immunoSEQ multiplex PCR, while the TCRdb copy is restricted to in-frame clones and leaves out a portion. Here the sample spans about 92,000 clones, 80% being singletons. Sequenced input: memory CD4+ T cells from blood. Every receptor here comes from an adult in good health and CMV-seropositive. Both conserved end residues are trimmed from each CDR3. The order of the fields is V gene, CDR3 protein.

TRBV28 | ASSLHSSGANVLT
TRBV7-3 | ASSALAGGDEQY
TRBV2 | ASSGGDRSSYEQY
TRBV7-2 | ASSPIWGGNTIY
TRBV5-4 | ASSLGQGATNEKLF
TRBV10-1 | ASSEALNEKLF
TRBV19 | ASRGQSFYGYT
TRBV2 | ASSIKGGGGYNEQF
TRBV6-6 | ASSRGASTGELF
TRBV6-1 | ASSVFATSNQPQH
TRBV28 | ASSLGGQGGEQY
TRBV7-3 | ASSLNPSGRADTQY
TRBV7-9 | ASSSTGTQY
TRBV5-4 | ASSLVAGDFETQY
TRBV5-1 | ASSAGTASRAYEQY
TRBV30 | AWSHGGGGENIQY
TRBV10-1 | ASRGDYLLLEF
TRBV5-1 | ASSRRQGANTEAF
TRBV4-1 | ASSHPAESRNTIY
TRBV19 | ASSTLQGSGELF
TRBV6-6 | ASSYDAHSGNTIY
TRBV6-1 | ASSEIRTGVGQPQH
TRBV28 | ASSERGRGTQY
TRBV9 | ASSPRTGVEKLF
TRBV14 | ASSRLQEGAEQY
TRBV29-1 | SVEVKDR
TRBV6-1 | ASRTDFGGTQY
TRBV28 | ASSPYRGQTDTQY
TRBV28 | ASSFTGVKSYEQY
TRBV9 | ASSDSGVSTDTQY
TRBV19 | ASSIGGGGTEAF
TRBV7-2 | ASSLGGPSGYT
TRBV28 | ASSSYGTGGYNEQF
TRBV18 | ASSEDSGARSV
TRBV18 | ASSSNAVQGEQF
TRBV5-4 | ASSQEGNEQF
TRBV28 | ASSISPPGDSPLH
TRBV28 | ASGRQPQH
TRBV28 | ASNGQGLRPQH
TRBV9 | ASSVDREPYEQY
TRBV30 | AWSEGLAGAQTQY
TRBV19 | ASSIIVGDVYNEQF
TRBV15 | ATSRAGGENIQY
TRBV5-6 | ASSLSLAVLTGELF
TRBV2 | ASSDGRVLYEQY
TRBV10-3 | AIGGQGNSPLH
TRBV19 | ASSIVGARVDAL
TRBV6-5 | ASSYSQGASGYT
TRBV4-2 | ASSQDFWGADEKLF
TRBV6-1 | ASNTGTTPGEQY
TRBV5-1 | ASSQIPTGTGGAGDEKLF
TRBV6-1 | ASSPGWNQPQH
TRBV6-5 | ASFTGATEAF
TRBV4-3 | ASSQDPASGIYEQY
TRBV5-1 | ASSLGQGIGSGNTIY
TRBV4-3 | ASSQEWEGWGEQY
TRBV14 | ASSQDRAGVYEQY
TRBV7-7 | ASSPLGANVLT